This T cell receptor beta chain was retrieved from a study of blood T cell repertoires in COVID-19. The CDR3 is 17 residues long. Germline CDR1 reads KGHSH; CDR2 reads LQKENI. V lost 5 bases, J lost 5 bases, and 24 bases lay in between. Some clones are missing from TCRdb's copy, which holds only in-frame ones; the method was immunoSEQ multiplex PCR. The sample lists approximately 290,000 clones; approximately 85% were seen once. Cohort 3 recovered donors had two negative PCRs, clearance, or symptom resolution. This clonotype was sampled from a woman aged 25 to 39 who had recovered from COVID-19. This chain links TRBV18 with TRBJ1-2; possible D gene TRBD1, 6 bases. Source material: PBMCs or T cells enriched from blood (not recorded which). This CDR3 is CASSAESPGRGIYGYTF. The CDR3 DNA reads as TGTGCCAGCTCAGCTGAATCCCCGGGAAGGGGGATTTATGGCTACACCTTC.